This T cell receptor (beta chain) emerged from a study of OX40 agonist ivuxolimab in advanced cancers. Study-level information: Partial responses were seen in three patients, one with hepatocellular carcinoma and two with cutaneous melanoma.

Germline-derived CDR1 and CDR2 are LNHDA and SQIVND (reference sequence). The V gene end was trimmed by 4 bases and the J gene end by 0 bases; junction bases not matched to a gene: 9. The CDR3 contains 17 residues. Method: immunoSEQ multiplex PCR; TCRdb's copy keeps in-frame clones and lacks some. The sample lists around 150,000 clones, 90% occurring once. The count of this clone is one. The sequence derives from an adult with an advanced solid tumor such as melanoma, head and neck, liver or kidney cancer. Sample: CD4+ or CD8+ T cells sorted from blood, taken in a trial of the OX40 agonist ivuxolimab. The V gene is TRBV19, the J gene TRBJ1-5; 7 bases match TRBD1. The DNA for the CDR3 is TGTGCCAGTAGTAAAAAAGGGACAGACCTTAGCAATCAGCCCCAGCATTTT. As protein: CASSKKGTDLSNQPQHF.